This T cell receptor (beta chain) was documented in a study of CD8 T cells in Susac syndrome. The wider study: More than 5 sequenced Susac syndrome patients had clinically active disease, while roughly 8 were in remission.

Trimming shortened V by 1 base and J by 10 bases, and 20 bases separated the two germline ends. Germline lookup yields CDR1 SGHTA and CDR2 FQGNSA. This CDR3 has 16 amino acids. About 0.5 to 1 ug RNA was reverse transcribed with random hexamers. MiXCR, applied by TCRdb to the immunoSEQ multiplex PCR reads, yields one record per CDR3 protein. This sample has 240,000 or so distinct CDR3 sequences; 90% to 96% occur once, and the top ten carry around 0.093%. Sequencing of TCR beta covered CD8+ and CD4+ T cells obtained from blood. The TCR was taken from a human donor with Susac syndrome. The chain combines TRBV7-2 with TRBJ2-1; weak D call: TRBD2 (6 bases). Sequenced material: CD4+ T cells from PBMCs. The CDR3 bases are TGTGCCAGCAGCTTAGTGGCTAGCCTTACCGGAGGGGAGCAGTTCTTC. Protein sequence: CASSLVASLTGGEQFF.